The present entry profiles one TCR beta chain with its context. The antigen is unknown. Library input was around 1.9 micrograms of DNA from cryopreserved PBMCs. The data were obtained in a study of cytotoxic CD8 clonotypes in ibrutinib-treated CLL. The protocol was immunoSEQ multiplex PCR, while the TCRdb copy is restricted to in-frame clones and leaves out a portion. The sample lists about 72,000 clones; over 75% were seen once. Study observations and caveats: The study found public clonotypes uncommon, contracting or stable on treatment.

This TCR came from a human donor with chronic lymphocytic leukemia. The source material was PBMCs, sampled at disease progression, from a patient treated with ibrutinib.

In nucleotides, the CDR3 is TGTGCCAGCAGCCAACGCGGCAGCAATCAGCCCCAGCATTTT. This translates into CASSQRGSNQPQHF. The chain has TRBV16 and TRBJ1-5, with no clear D. From germline, CDR1 is KGHSY and CDR2 FQNENV. The CDR3 covers 14 residues. Trimming shortened V by 2 bases and J by 1 base, and 6 bases separated the two germline ends.